This TCR delta chain was sequenced for a study of gamma-delta chains in newborns, infants, children. About the study: Microbial exposure reportedly drives polyclonal innate γδ T cell expansion after birth.

CDR3 length equals 21 residues. Germline CDR1 reads GEAIGNYY; CDR2 reads EKD. TCRdb fed the reads to CATT. The data show about 6,900 delta-chain clones, over 2% seen once. In the case of this clone: Possible read error: a much larger clone is one base away. Other DNA sequences in this sample translate to the same CDR3.

This chain joins TRDV2 and TRDJ3; 8 bases are shared with TRDD3. This sequence originates from a child who was a newborn, infant or young child, either healthy, febrile or measles-vaccinated (not recorded which). The sample comprised blood. The CDR3 DNA reads TGCGCCTGTGACAGGCTGGGGGACCCCTCCTGGAGCTCCTGGGACACCCGACAGATGTTTTTC. Residues: CACDRLGDPSWSSWDTRQMFF.